Included here is one T cell receptor beta chain sequence, with context. This entry is derived from a study of blood T cell repertoires in COVID-19. Sequencing used immunoSEQ multiplex PCR; TCRdb keeps in-frame clones, though not all of them. Among some 530,000 clones listed, 70% to 90% were seen once. CDR1 is MDHEN and CDR2 is SYDVKM in the germline V gene. The V end was cut by 5 bases, the J end by 6 bases, with 11 bases between. This CDR3 contains 12 residues. The receptor's source is a human donor in a cohort sampled during active COVID-19. This sequence joins TRBV28 and TRBJ2-7, with a tentative D call TRBD1 (5 bases). What was sequenced was peripheral blood. The CDR3, as DNA: TGTGCCAGCAGTATTGGACAACGCGAGCAGTACTTC. Amino acids: CASSIGQREQYF.